The following is a T cell receptor (beta chain) sequence with its context. Its antigen is as yet unknown. V lost 4 bases and J lost 0, with 15 bases in between. The CDR3 is 16 residues long. Germline V CDR1 and CDR2: MNHNS, SASEGT. The record originates from a study of T cell responses to AZD1222 COVID-19 vaccine. Clones were read by immunoSEQ multiplex PCR, and TCRdb kept only the in-frame ones, dropping some. The table lists some 100,000 clones, roughly 89% of them singletons. Study conclusions and caveats: When two AZD1222 doses had been given, Spike-specific TCR breadth and depth rose. The donors showed a predominance of white British ancestry and of females, with possible underestimation of clonal diversity. Close to half of all spike-specific TCRs reportedly target regions of the variants that are unmutated. Repertoires were collected only later (after the peak T cell response had occurred).

The sequence was obtained from an adult in good health. This chain links TRBV6-1 with TRBJ1-2, with no clear D. This material consisted of peripheral blood, taken on day 0 of AZD1222 vaccination. CDR3 protein: CASSGRLFWANYGYTF. The CDR3 DNA is TGTGCCAGCAGTGGCCGTCTGTTTTGGGCTAACTATGGCTACACCTTC.